This TCR beta chain derives from a study of OX40 agonist ivuxolimab in advanced cancers. Assay used: immunoSEQ multiplex PCR; TCRdb lists only in-frame clones, some missing. The repertoire includes roughly 72,000 clones, approximately 94% of them detected once, and less than 20% sits in the top ten. The CDR3 contains 15 residues. The V gene's germline CDR1 is MNHEY and CDR2 SMNVEV (reference sequence). The junction had 8 bases not matched to a gene; V was cut back by 5 bases and J by 7 bases. Patients with autoimmune history or systemic immunosuppression were excluded. With baseline, cycle 4 day 1, and cycle 7 day 1 as timepoints, blood was sampled.

This TCR came from an adult with an advanced solid tumor such as melanoma, head and neck, liver or kidney cancer. The specimen comprised CD4+ or CD8+ T cells sorted from blood, sampled in a trial of the OX40 agonist ivuxolimab. The genes are TRBV27 and TRBJ2-1, with 10 bases that match TRBD1. The CDR3 coding sequence is TGTGCCAGCAGTCTCGGGACAGGGGCCAGAAATGAGCAGTTCTTC. Translated, it gives CASSLGTGARNEQFF.